This T cell receptor beta chain was identified in a study of sequential checkpoint blockade in melanoma. Study in general: Roughly 20 patients had matched tumor biopsies before treatment and at week 13 after nivolumab or ipilimumab alone. Overall study findings and caveats: Rising tumor T-cell fraction and clonality meant about 30 times likelier benefit.

The CDR3 has 15 amino acids. With 2 bases clipped from V and 5 bases from J, the junction kept 6 bases outside the gene matches. CDR1 and CDR2 from the germline V gene are SGDLS and YYNGEE. Data came from immunoSEQ multiplex PCR; TCRdb stores just in-frame clones and leaves some out. Counted here are around 10,000 clones, about 26% occurring once; the ten biggest clones make up over 25%. The treatment: randomized to nivolumab then ipilimumab (arm A) or the reverse (arm B). Patients had received no earlier DNA-damaging chemotherapy. Of note for this clone: Its antigen is as yet unknown.

The rearrangement uses TRBV9 and TRBJ2-1, with 8 bases lining up with TRBD2. The receptor was isolated from a human donor with melanoma. The sample was tumor tissue (inferred from file names), taken from a patient given nivolumab and ipilimumab in sequence. DNA of the CDR3: TGTGCCAGCAGCGTTGGCGGGGGGCCTGACAATGAGCAGTTCTTC. Translated, it gives CASSVGGGPDNEQFF.